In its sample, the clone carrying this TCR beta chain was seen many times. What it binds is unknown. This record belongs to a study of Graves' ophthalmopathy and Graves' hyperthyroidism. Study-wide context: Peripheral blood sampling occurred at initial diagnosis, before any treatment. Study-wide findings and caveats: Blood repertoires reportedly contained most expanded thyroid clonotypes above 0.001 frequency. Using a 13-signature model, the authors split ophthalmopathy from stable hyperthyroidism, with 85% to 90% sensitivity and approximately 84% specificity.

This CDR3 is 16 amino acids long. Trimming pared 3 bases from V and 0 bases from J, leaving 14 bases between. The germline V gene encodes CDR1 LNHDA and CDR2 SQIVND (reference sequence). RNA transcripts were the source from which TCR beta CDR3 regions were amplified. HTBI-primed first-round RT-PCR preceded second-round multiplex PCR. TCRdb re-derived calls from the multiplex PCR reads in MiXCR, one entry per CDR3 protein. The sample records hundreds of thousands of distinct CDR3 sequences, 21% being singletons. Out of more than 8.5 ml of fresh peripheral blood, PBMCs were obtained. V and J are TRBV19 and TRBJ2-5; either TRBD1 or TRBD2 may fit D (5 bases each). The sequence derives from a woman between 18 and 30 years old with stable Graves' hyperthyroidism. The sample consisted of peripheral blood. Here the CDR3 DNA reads TGTGCCAGTAGTATGGGTGAGGGGCTGCACCAAGAGACCCAGTACTTC. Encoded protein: CASSMGEGLHQETQYF. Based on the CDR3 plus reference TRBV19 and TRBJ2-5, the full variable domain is DGGITQSPKYLFRKEGQNVTLSCEQNLNHDAMYWYRQDPGQGLRLIYYSQIVNDFQKGDIAEGYSVSREKKESFPLTVTSAQKNPTAFYLCASSMGEGLHQETQYFGPGTRLLVL.